The rows below give T cell receptor beta chains drawn from one sample of a study of cytomegalovirus exposure and HLA in healthy donors. Method: immunoSEQ multiplex PCR; TCRdb's copy keeps in-frame clones and lacks some. The table shows approximately 130,000 clones, with around 78% occurring only once. The sequenced sample was PBMCs. Receptors originate from a woman between 50 and 59 years old in good health and CMV-seronegative. CDR3s leave out the opening cysteine and the closing phenylalanine or tryptophan. Fields, in order: J gene, V gene, CDR3 protein.

TRBJ1-5	TRBV19	ASNRGLQPQH
TRBJ1-1	TRBV15	ATSRDPTVNTEAF
TRBJ2-7	TRBV5-6	ASSLAGAEGRYEQY
TRBJ1-2	TRBV6-5	ASSRGGSNYGYT
TRBJ1-2	TRBV9	ASSVSGSPPIYGYT
TRBJ1-1	TRBV18	ASSPRGEAF
TRBJ2-3	TRBV7-2	ASSPYTDTQY
TRBJ2-3	TRBV6-1	ASTERGTRNADTQY
TRBJ2-1	TRBV30	AWSATSGRAPYNEQF
TRBJ2-7	TRBV6-4	ASTGWGHEQY
TRBJ1-1	TRBV15	ATSTGHENTEAF
TRBJ1-1	TRBV6-5	ASKTSGTEAF
TRBJ2-2	TRBV29-1	SVGQLTNTGELF
TRBJ1-2	TRBV28	ASSNQARTGAHYGYT
TRBJ1-4	TRBV10-3	AISQGIANEKLF
TRBJ1-2	TRBV7-9	ASSLDLSTTNYGYT
TRBJ1-1	TRBV7-9	ASSLEIGSTEAF
TRBJ2-4	TRBV28	ASSLARSKNIQY
TRBJ2-2	TRBV28	ASSTNTGELF
TRBJ2-5	TRBV4-3	ASSQVSAGGETQY
TRBJ1-2	TRBV5-1	ASSLVSNYGYT
TRBJ2-7	TRBV5-1	ASSSAGQGNFRYEQY
TRBJ1-2	TRBV2	ARPDYPLYGYT
TRBJ1-5	TRBV28	ASSFVGDNQPQH
TRBJ1-1	TRBV29-1	SVDSPGGMNTEAF
TRBJ1-5	TRBV28	ASGPLRSPQH
TRBJ2-1	TRBV19	ASNDRLRNNEQF
TRBJ2-5	TRBV4-2	ASSQAETQY
TRBJ2-2	TRBV7-9	ASSILAGGGTGELF
TRBJ2-2	TRBV6-4	ASSDRGSQTGELF
TRBJ2-7	TRBV2	ASIPGGGEQY
TRBJ1-5	TRBV28	ASSYTGGGNNQPQN
TRBJ1-5	TRBV18	ASSPPGGQGGGQPQH
TRBJ2-1	TRBV4-1	ASSQRLAGATNEQF
TRBJ1-5	TRBV6-5	ASSYSPDRSQPQH
TRBJ1-1	TRBV5-4	ASSLVTDRGTEAF
TRBJ2-2	TRBV5-1	ASSYRDSNLGELF
TRBJ2-5	TRBV6-5	ASSYSQGWGETQY
TRBJ2-3	TRBV4-3	ASSPGFRREADTQY
TRBJ1-1	TRBV25-1	ASSESLGTGTEAF
TRBJ2-1	TRBV5-1	ASSSPGYNEQF
TRBJ2-5	TRBV7-2	ASSLALQTQY
TRBJ2-3	TRBV7-6	ASSLGAGGADTQY
TRBJ2-7	TRBV19	ASSSNRGASEQY
TRBJ2-1	TRBV7-2	ASTLPGRGAIKQF
TRBJ2-1	TRBV2	ASRAGLAVSYNEQF
TRBJ1-2	TRBV6-5	ASSSDRGHSYT
TRBJ1-6	TRBV27	ASSLRQIYNSPLH
TRBJ2-2	TRBV19	ASSLPGQGITGELF